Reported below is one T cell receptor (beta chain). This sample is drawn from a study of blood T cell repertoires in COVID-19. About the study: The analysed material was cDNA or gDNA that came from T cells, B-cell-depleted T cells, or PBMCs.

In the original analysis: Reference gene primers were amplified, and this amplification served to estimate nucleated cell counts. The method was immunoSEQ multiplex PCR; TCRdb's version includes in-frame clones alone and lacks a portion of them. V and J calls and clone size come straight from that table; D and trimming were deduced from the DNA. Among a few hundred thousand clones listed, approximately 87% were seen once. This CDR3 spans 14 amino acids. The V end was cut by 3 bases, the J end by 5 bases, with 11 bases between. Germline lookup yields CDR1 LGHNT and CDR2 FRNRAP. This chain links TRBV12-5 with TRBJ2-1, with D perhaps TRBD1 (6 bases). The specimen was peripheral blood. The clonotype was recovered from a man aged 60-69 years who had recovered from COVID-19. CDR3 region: CASGFLYRDNEQFF. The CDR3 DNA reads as TGTGCTAGTGGTTTCCTTTACAGGGACAATGAGCAGTTCTTC.